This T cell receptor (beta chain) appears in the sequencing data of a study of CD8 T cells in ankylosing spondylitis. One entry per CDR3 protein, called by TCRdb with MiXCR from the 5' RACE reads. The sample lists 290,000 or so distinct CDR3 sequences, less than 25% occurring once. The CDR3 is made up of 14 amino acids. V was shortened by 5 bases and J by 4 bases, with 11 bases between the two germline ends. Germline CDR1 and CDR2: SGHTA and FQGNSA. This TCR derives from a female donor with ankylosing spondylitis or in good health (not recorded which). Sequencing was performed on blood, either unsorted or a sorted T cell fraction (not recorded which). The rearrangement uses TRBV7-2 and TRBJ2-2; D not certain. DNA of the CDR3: TGTGCCAGCAGCCCCAGCTCGAGCACCGGGGAGCTGTTTTTT. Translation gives CASSPSSSTGELFF.